This T cell receptor (beta chain) was captured by sequencing in a study of beta chain features in type 1 diabetes. At the level of the study: On cell yields, gender and age, patients and healthy donors were similar. Study outcomes and limitations: With patients and controls alike, PCR might favor shorter templates to an equal degree. The study found moderately but significantly shorter TCRB CDR3s in all four CD4+ subsets of Type 1 diabetes patients. Patients with type 1 diabetes carried fewer insertions and had more deletions at their VDJ junctions.

Purity above 98% was achieved in all sorted populations. Investigators reverse transcribed all isolated RNA, so they sequenced expressed TCRB transcripts. Only in-frame clones appear in the TCRdb table, and some are missing; sequencing was by immunoSEQ multiplex PCR. The sample contains around 160,000 clones, roughly 63% of which appear only once. This clone was observed a handful of times. What it recognizes is unknown. In germline, CDR1 is SGHDT, CDR2 YYEEEE. The ends lost 4 bases at V and 1 base at J; junction bases unmatched: 1. This CDR3 is 13 amino acids long. Sample: naive CD4+ T cells from blood. The TCR originated in a man between 25 and 39 years old with type 1 diabetes. The chain employs TRBV5-6 and TRBJ1-1; 7 bases agree with TRBD1. CDR3 sequence reads: CASSGDRNTEAFF. The CDR3 DNA follows: TGTGCCAGCAGCGGGGACAGGAACACTGAAGCTTTCTTT. Full variable domain (rest looked up from reference TRBV5-6 and TRBJ1-1): DAGVTQSPTHLIKTRGQQVTLRCSPKSGHDTVSWYQQALGQGPQFIFQYYEEEERQRGNFPDRFSGHQFPNYSSELNVNALLLGDSALYLCASSGDRNTEAFFGQGTRLTVV.